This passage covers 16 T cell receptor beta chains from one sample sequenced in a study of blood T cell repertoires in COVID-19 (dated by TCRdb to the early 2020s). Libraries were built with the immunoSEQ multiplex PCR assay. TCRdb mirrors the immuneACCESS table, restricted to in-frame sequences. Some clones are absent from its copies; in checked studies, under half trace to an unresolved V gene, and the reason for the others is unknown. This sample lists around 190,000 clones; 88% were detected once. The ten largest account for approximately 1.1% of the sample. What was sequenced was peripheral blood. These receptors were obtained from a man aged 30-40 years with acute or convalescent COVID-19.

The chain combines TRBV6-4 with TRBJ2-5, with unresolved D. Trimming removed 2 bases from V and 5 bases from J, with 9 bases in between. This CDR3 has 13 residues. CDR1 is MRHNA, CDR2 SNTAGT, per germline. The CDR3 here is CASSDEVWETQYF. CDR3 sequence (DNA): TGTGCCAGCAGTGACGAGGTTTGGGAGACCCAGTACTTC.

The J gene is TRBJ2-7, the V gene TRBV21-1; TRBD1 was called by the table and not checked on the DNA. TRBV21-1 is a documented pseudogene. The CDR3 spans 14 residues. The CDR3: CASSKGGTGDEQYF. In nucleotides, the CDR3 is TGTGCCAGCAGCAAAGGGGGGACAGGGGATGAGCAGTACTTC.

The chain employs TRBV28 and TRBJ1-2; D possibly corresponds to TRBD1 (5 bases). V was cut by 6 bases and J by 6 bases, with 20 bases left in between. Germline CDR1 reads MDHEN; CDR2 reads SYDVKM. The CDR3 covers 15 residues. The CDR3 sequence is CASSSWGGTSNGYTF. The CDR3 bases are TGTGCCAGCAGCTCCTGGGGGGGGACTTCTAATGGCTACACCTTC.

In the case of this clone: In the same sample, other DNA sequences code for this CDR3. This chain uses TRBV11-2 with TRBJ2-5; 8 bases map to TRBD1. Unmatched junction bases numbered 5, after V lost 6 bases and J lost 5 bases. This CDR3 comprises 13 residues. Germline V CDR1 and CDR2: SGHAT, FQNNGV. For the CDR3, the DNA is TGTGCCAGCAGTAGAGACAGGGGTGAGACCCAGTACTTC. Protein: CASSRDRGETQYF.

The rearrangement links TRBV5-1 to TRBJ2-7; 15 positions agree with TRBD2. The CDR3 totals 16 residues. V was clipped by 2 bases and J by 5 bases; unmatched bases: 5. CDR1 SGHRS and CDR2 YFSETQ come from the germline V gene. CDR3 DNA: TGCGCCAGCAGCTTTGGACTAGCGGGAGGGCTGGACGAGCAGTACTTC. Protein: CASSFGLAGGLDEQYF.

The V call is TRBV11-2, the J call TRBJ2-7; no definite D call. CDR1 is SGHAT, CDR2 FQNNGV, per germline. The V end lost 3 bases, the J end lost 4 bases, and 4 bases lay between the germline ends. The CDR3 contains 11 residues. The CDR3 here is CASSFEYEQYF. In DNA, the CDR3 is TGTGCCAGCAGCTTTGAGTACGAGCAGTACTTC.

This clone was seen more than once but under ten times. CDR3 sequence reads: CASSATSGGFGGELFF. The CDR3 coding sequence is TGTGCCAGCAGCGCGACTAGCGGGGGATTTGGCGGGGAGCTGTTTTTT. This sequence joins TRBV7-9 and TRBJ2-2, with 12 bases identical to TRBD2. Germline V gene lookup returns CDR1 SEHNR and CDR2 FQNEAQ (reference sequence). The CDR3 sequence is 16 residues long. With 5 bases clipped from V and 7 bases from J, the junction kept 8 bases outside the gene matches.

DNA for the CDR3: TGCAGCATCGGGACAGGGGGCTTGGAGACCCAGTACTTC. Protein product: CSIGTGGLETQYF. The genes are TRBV29-1 and TRBJ2-5; 12 bases map to TRBD1. V lost 8 bases, J lost 5 bases, and 6 bases stayed unmatched. CDR1 is SQVTM, CDR2 ANQGSEA, per germline. The CDR3 extends over 13 amino acids.

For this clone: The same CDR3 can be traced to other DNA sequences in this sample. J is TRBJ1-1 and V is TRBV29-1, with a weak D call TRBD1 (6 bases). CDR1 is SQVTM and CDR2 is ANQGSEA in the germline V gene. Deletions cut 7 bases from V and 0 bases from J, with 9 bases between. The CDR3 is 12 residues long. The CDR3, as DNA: TGCAGCGCCGGACAGATGAACACTGAAGCTTTCTTT. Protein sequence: CSAGQMNTEAFF.

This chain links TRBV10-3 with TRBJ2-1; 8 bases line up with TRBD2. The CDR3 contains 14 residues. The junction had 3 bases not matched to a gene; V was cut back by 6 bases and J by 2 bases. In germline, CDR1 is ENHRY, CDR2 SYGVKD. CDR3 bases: TGTGCCATCAGGACTAGCGTTACCTACAATGAGCAGTTCTTC. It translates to CAIRTSVTYNEQFF.

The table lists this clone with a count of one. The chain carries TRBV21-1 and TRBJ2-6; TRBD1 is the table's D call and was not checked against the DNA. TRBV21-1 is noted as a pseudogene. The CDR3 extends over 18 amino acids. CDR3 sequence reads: CASSFSGQGASGANVLTF. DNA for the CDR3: TGTGCCAGCAGCTTCTCAGGACAGGGGGCGTCTGGGGCCAACGTCCTGACTTTC.

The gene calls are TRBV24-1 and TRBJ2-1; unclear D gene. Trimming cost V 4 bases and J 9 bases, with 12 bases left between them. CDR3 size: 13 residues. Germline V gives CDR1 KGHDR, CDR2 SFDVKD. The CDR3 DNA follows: TGTGCCACCAGTGACCCTCCCGTTCCTGAGCAGTTCTTC. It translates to CATSDPPVPEQFF.

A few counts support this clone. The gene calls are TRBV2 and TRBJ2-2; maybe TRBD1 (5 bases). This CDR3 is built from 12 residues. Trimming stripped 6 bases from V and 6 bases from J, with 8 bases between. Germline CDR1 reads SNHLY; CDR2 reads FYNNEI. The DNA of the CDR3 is TGTGCCAGCAGCACAGGAGCCGGGGAGCTGTTTTTT. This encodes CASSTGAGELFF.

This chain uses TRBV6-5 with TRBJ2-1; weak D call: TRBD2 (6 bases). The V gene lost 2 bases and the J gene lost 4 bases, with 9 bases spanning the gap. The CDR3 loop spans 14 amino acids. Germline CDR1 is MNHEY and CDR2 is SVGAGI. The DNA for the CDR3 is TGTGCCAGCAGTTACGCGGGACTGTACAATGAGCAGTTCTTC. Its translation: CASSYAGLYNEQFF.

CDR3 nucleotide sequence: TGTGCCAGCAAAAGGGAGAGCTATGGCTACACCTTC. Its protein is CASKRESYGYTF. J is TRBJ1-2 and V is TRBV6-5, with unresolved D. The V gene lost 7 bases and the J gene lost 4 bases, with 10 bases spanning the gap. Germline lookup yields CDR1 MNHEY and CDR2 SVGAGI. The CDR3 sequence is 12 residues long.

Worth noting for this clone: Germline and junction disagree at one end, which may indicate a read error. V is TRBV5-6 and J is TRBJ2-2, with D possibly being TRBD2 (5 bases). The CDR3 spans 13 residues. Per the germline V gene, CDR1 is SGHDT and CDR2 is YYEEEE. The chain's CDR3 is CASSLETGRVSYF. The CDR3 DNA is TGTGCCAGCAGCTTGGAGACTGGGCGGGTCAGTTATTTT.